This T cell receptor beta chain was recorded in a study of vaccination and CD4 T cells after COVID-19. Via MiXCR, TCRdb re-called the PCR reads, giving one row per CDR3 protein. The data show some 29,000 distinct CDR3 sequences, approximately 48% seen once. Noted time point: late sampling 161 to 241 days after vaccination in a few convalescent patients. General study points: Relatively small numbers of convalescent patients were studied, with no early post-infection timepoints included. Median SARS-CoV-2-reactive clonotypes rose from roughly 19 to 38, not significantly. Convalescent patients' median share of reactive clones seen only post-vaccination was around 86%.

Points on this clonotype: Its target is not known.

The source was CD4+ T cells from blood, collected about 7 months after SARS-CoV-2 vaccination. This receptor was identified in a human donor who had recovered from COVID-19.

The CDR3 region is CASSYGAGAGNEQFF. The CDR3 DNA follows: TGTGCCAGCAGTTATGGGGCAGGGGCCGGGAATGAGCAGTTCTTC. The chain has TRBV6-5 and TRBJ2-1, with D possibly being TRBD1 (6 bases). Between the trimmed V and J ends, which lost 3 bases and 7 bases, there was a span of 16 bases. The CDR3 consists of 15 residues. Per germline, CDR1 MNHEY and CDR2 SVGAGI.